The 17 T cell receptor beta chains presented below share a single source sample, sequenced in a study of T cell responses to AZD1222 COVID-19 vaccine. Libraries were prepared by immunoSEQ multiplex PCR; TCRdb keeps only in-frame clonotypes and omits some of them. Here the sample spans approximately 150,000 clones, almost 95% being singletons. The material sequenced was peripheral blood, taken on day 0 of AZD1222 vaccination. These receptors were taken from an adult in good health.

This clone was recorded a few times. CDR3: CASSIAMNTEAFF. CDR3 nucleotide sequence: TGTGCCAGTAGTATTGCTATGAACACTGAAGCTTTCTTT. The V call is TRBV19, the J call TRBJ1-1; D gene uncertain. Germline-derived CDR1 and CDR2 are LNHDA and SQIVND (reference sequence). Trimming shortened V by 3 bases and J by 0 bases, and 5 bases separated the two germline ends. This CDR3 contains 13 residues.

This sequence joins TRBV7-8 and TRBJ1-2, with no clear D. With 5 bases removed from V and 4 bases from J, the gap between germline ends came to 8 bases. Per germline, CDR1 SGHVS and CDR2 FQNEAQ. CDR3 size: 12 residues. In nucleotides, the CDR3 is TGTGCCAGCAGCCATACACGCTATGGCTACACCTTC. It encodes CASSHTRYGYTF. Full variable domain (missing parts from reference TRBV7-8 and TRBJ1-2): GAGVSQSPRYKVAKRGQDVALRCDPISGHVSLFWYQQALGQGPEFLTYFQNEAQLDKSGLPSDRFFAERPEGSVSTLKIQRTQQEDSAVYLCASSHTRYGYTFGSGTRLTVV.

In its sample, this clone was seen once. CDR3 DNA: TGTGCCAGCAGCCAGGCGGGGGGCCGCACAGATACGCAGTATTTT. The encoded protein is CASSQAGGRTDTQYF. The chain has TRBV11-2 and TRBJ2-3; 8 nucleotides align to TRBD2. Per germline, CDR1 SGHAT and CDR2 FQNNGV. The CDR3 runs to 15 residues. Losses at the gene ends were 5 bases for V and 1 base for J; bases not matched to a gene: 5.

The genes are TRBV19 and TRBJ1-1, with 8 nucleotides matching TRBD1. From germline, CDR1 is LNHDA and CDR2 SQIVND (reference sequence). Losses at the gene ends were 5 bases for V and 1 base for J; bases not matched to a gene: 6. CDR3 length: 15 amino acids. DNA for the CDR3: TGTGCCAGTAGTGCCTCGGACAGGGAGAACACTGAAGCTTTCTTT. Translating gives CASSASDRENTEAFF.

The chain combines TRBV6-7 with TRBJ2-7; D not certain. TRBV6-7 is given ORF status, its function remaining uncertain. Trimming stripped 6 bases from V and 2 bases from J, with 17 bases between. CDR3 size: 15 residues. The CDR3 bases are TGTGCCAGCAGCCTCACCTGGATAAGGCCCTACGAGCAGTACTTC. Translation gives CASSLTWIRPYEQYF.

This clone was found once. V usage is TRBV7-9 and J usage is TRBJ2-4; possibly TRBD2 for D (6 bases). The germline gives CDR1 SEHNR, CDR2 FQNEAQ (reference sequence). V dropped 1 base and J dropped 0 bases, with 16 bases sitting between them. The CDR3 totals 18 residues. This CDR3 is CASSLEGGSRRAKNIQYF. In DNA, the CDR3 is TGTGCCAGCAGCTTAGAGGGAGGTAGCCGACGAGCCAAAAACATTCAGTACTTC.

This sequence joins TRBV6-2 or TRBV6-3 and TRBJ2-1; the match to TRBD1 covers 9 bases. Germline CDR1 reads MNHEY; CDR2 reads SVGEGT. The CDR3 consists of 15 residues. With 4 bases clipped from V and 1 base from J, the junction kept 2 bases outside the gene matches. CDR3 sequence: CASSSTGGSYNEQFF. CDR3 nucleotides: TGTGCCAGCAGTTCGACAGGGGGTTCCTACAATGAGCAGTTCTTC.

The chain links TRBV4-2 to TRBJ2-6; the D gene could be TRBD1 or TRBD2 (6 bases each). The V end was cut by 0 bases, the J end by 2 bases, with 11 bases between. The CDR3 loop spans 17 amino acids. Germline values: CDR1 LGHNA, CDR2 YNFKEQ. CDR3 sequence (DNA): TGTGCCAGCAGCCAAGATTGGGGGGCCCCTGGGGCCAACGTCCTGACTTTC. Amino acid sequence: CASSQDWGAPGANVLTF.

This chain uses TRBV7-9 with TRBJ1-5, with 7 bases lining up with TRBD1. Trimming removed 1 base from V and 8 bases from J; junction bases left unmatched: 8. The CDR3 covers 15 residues. Germline V gives CDR1 SEHNR, CDR2 FQNEAQ (reference sequence). CDR3 sequence: CASSLGRQGVEPQHF. CDR3 coding DNA: TGTGCCAGCAGCTTAGGACGACAGGGCGTTGAGCCCCAGCATTTT.

The chain's CDR3 is CASSYSNPMDTEAFF. The CDR3 region has the DNA TGTGCCAGCAGTTACTCTAACCCCATGGACACTGAAGCTTTCTTT. The rearrangement joins TRBV6-5 to TRBJ1-1; the D is unclear. Germline CDR1 is MNHEY and CDR2 is SVGAGI. Trimming took 0 bases from V and 3 from J, leaving 11 bases between them. The CDR3 runs 15 residues.

This sequence joins TRBV7-3 and TRBJ2-3; 16 bases are shared with TRBD2. Trimming at V came to 5 bases and at J to 8 bases, leaving 10 bases not matched to a gene. Per germline, CDR1 SGHTA and CDR2 FQGTGA. This CDR3 comprises 17 residues. The CDR3 here is CASSMGLAGGPGGTQYF. The CDR3 DNA reads as TGTGCCAGCAGCATGGGACTAGCGGGAGGGCCGGGAGGTACGCAGTATTTT. Supplemented by reference TRBV7-3 and TRBJ2-3, the full variable domain reads GAGVSQTPSNKVTEKGKYVELRCDPISGHTALYWYRQSLGQGPEFLIYFQGTGAADDSGLPNDRFFAVRPEGSVSTLKIQRTERGDSAVYLCASSMGLAGGPGGTQYFGPGTRLTVL.

CDR3 in amino acids: CASSPGVGHNGDTQYF. DNA of the CDR3: TGTGCCAGCAGCCCGGGGGTGGGACATAATGGGGATACGCAGTATTTT. V is TRBV11-3 and J is TRBJ2-3, with D perhaps TRBD1 or TRBD2 (6 bases each). Germline loops: CDR1 SGHNT, CDR2 YENEEA. The CDR3 runs to 16 residues. V was pared by 5 bases and J by 6 bases, with 21 bases between.

A word on this clone: The junction does not match germline at one end; this may be a read error. The chain has TRBV5-1 and TRBJ1-1; unclear D gene. The CDR3 covers 14 residues. Germline V CDR1 and CDR2: SGHRS, YFSETQ. The CDR3 coding sequence is TGCGCCAGCAGATTGGAGGGCAGAATAACTGAAGCTTTCTTT. Translated, it gives CASRLEGRITEAFF.

The rearrangement uses TRBV4-1 and TRBJ2-7, with unresolved D. The CDR3 is 13 amino acids. Germline V gives CDR1 MGHRA, CDR2 YSYEKL. Trimming left V 0 bases short and J 2 bases short, with 5 bases between. Here the CDR3 reads CASSQDFPYEQYF. The CDR3 bases are TGCGCCAGCAGCCAAGATTTCCCCTACGAGCAGTACTTC.

This clone was counted a single time. The chain is built from TRBV13 and TRBJ1-2; weak D call: TRBD1 (5 bases). Germline assignment: CDR1 PRHDT and CDR2 FYEKMQ (reference sequence). The CDR3 sequence is 15 residues long. The ends were cut back, 0 bases at V and 4 bases at J, with 12 bases in the middle. CDR3 DNA sequence: TGTGCCAGCAGCTTAGGGGGGCAGACGGGCTATGGCTACACCTTC. Protein: CASSLGGQTGYGYTF.

This clone appeared once. The chain is built from TRBV5-4 and TRBJ2-1, with D tentatively TRBD2 (7 bases). The CDR3 totals 19 residues. Germline CDR1 reads SGHNT; CDR2 reads YYREEE (reference sequence). Trimming stripped 4 bases from V and 0 bases from J, with 23 bases between. The CDR3 sequence: CASSSKGGGDGSSYNEQFF. CDR3 in DNA: TGTGCCAGCAGCAGCAAGGGAGGGGGGGACGGCAGCTCCTACAATGAGCAGTTCTTC. The full variable domain, its missing parts supplied by reference TRBV5-4 and TRBJ2-1, is ETGVTQSPTHLIKTRGQQVTLRCSSQSGHNTVSWYQQALGQGPQFIFQYYREEENGRGNFPPRFSGLQFPNYSSELNVNALELDDSALYLCASSSKGGGDGSSYNEQFFGPGTRLTVL.

The CDR3 spells CASSQDYQGVFYTF. CDR3 DNA: TGTGCCAGCAGCCAAGATTATCAGGGTGTCTTCTACACCTTC. This sequence joins TRBV3-1 (or the pseudogene TRBV3-2) and TRBJ1-2; maybe TRBD1 (5 bases). Per the germline V gene, CDR1 is LGHDT and CDR2 is YNNKEL (reference sequence). This CDR3 comprises 14 residues. V lost 0 bases and J lost 10, with 15 bases in between.